One sample yielded the 30 T cell receptor beta chains listed below, sequenced in a study of PD-L1 blockade in urothelial cancer. The protocol was immunoSEQ multiplex PCR, while the TCRdb copy is restricted to in-frame clones and leaves out a portion. The sample lists roughly 63,000 clones, about 76% occurring once. Time point meaning: pretreatment peripheral blood. The sample consisted of PBMCs, taken around atezolizumab (anti-PD-L1) treatment. The receptors were sampled from a man in his sixties or seventies with urothelial cancer.

This clone was picked up one time. The J gene is TRBJ2-7, the V gene TRBV2, with D maybe TRBD2 (5 bases). This CDR3 comprises 13 residues. V was clipped by 8 bases and J by 0 bases, with 11 bases between them. Germline lookup yields CDR1 SNHLY and CDR2 FYNNEI. The CDR3, as DNA: TGTGCCAGCGTCTCGGGGAGCTCCTACGAGCAGTACTTC. Its translation: CASVSGSSYEQYF.

The chain employs TRBV5-4 and TRBJ1-1, with a possible D match to TRBD1 (5 bases). V lost 3 bases, J lost 0 bases, and 12 bases lay in between. Germline V lookup: CDR1 SGHNT, CDR2 YYREEE (reference sequence). This CDR3 spans 15 amino acids. The CDR3 region is CASSYGSTVNTEAFF. The CDR3 coding sequence is TGTGCCAGCAGCTACGGATCGACAGTGAACACTGAAGCTTTCTTT.

J is TRBJ2-7 and V is TRBV10-3; 9 bases fit TRBD2. Germline V gives CDR1 ENHRY, CDR2 SYGVKD. The length of the CDR3 is 14 residues. Unmatched junction bases numbered 6, after V lost 6 bases and J lost 3 bases. The CDR3 nucleotides read TGTGCCATCAGGTCTAGCGGGGAAATCTACGAGCAGTACTTC. Translated, it gives CAIRSSGEIYEQYF.

This rearrangement joins TRBV7-3 to TRBJ2-2; a weak D match, TRBD1 (7 bases). From germline, CDR1 is SGHTA and CDR2 FQGTGA. CDR3 length: 14 amino acids. V lost 9 bases to trimming and J lost 0 bases, with 11 bases between them. The CDR3 loop reads CASAGQPNTGELFF. CDR3 nucleotide sequence: TGTGCCAGTGCGGGACAGCCGAACACCGGGGAGCTGTTTTTT.

The gene calls are TRBV5-4 and TRBJ2-3; D is perhaps TRBD2 (5 bases). Between the trimmed V and J ends, which lost 4 bases and 0 bases, there was a span of 9 bases. Germline assignment: CDR1 SGHNT and CDR2 YYREEE (reference sequence). CDR3 length equals 14 residues. CDR3 loop: CASSDGGSTDTQYF. CDR3 nucleotides: TGTGCCAGCAGCGACGGCGGGAGCACAGATACGCAGTATTTT.

The rearrangement links TRBV28 to TRBJ2-6; 8 nucleotides agree with TRBD2. Germline lookup yields CDR1 MDHEN and CDR2 SYDVKM. The CDR3 has 16 residues. The junction had 8 bases not matched to a gene; V was cut back by 6 bases and J by 4 bases. The CDR3 DNA reads as TGTGCCAGCAGGGGACCGGGGGGGCTAGGGGCCAACGTCCTGACTTTC. The encoded protein is CASRGPGGLGANVLTF. The full variable domain, its missing parts supplied by reference TRBV28 and TRBJ2-6, is DVKVTQSSRYLVKRTGEKVFLECVQDMDHENMFWYRQDPGLGLRLIYFSYDVKMKEKGDIPEGYSVSREKKERFSLILESASTNQTSMYLCASRGPGGLGANVLTFGAGSRLTVL.

The rearrangement joins TRBV5-4 to TRBJ2-1, with unresolved D. V lost 1 base and J lost 2, with 7 bases in between. The CDR3 has 14 residues. Germline lookup yields CDR1 SGHNT and CDR2 YYREEE (reference sequence). The CDR3 loop is CASSLTTTYNEQFF. As DNA, the CDR3 is TGTGCCAGCAGCTTGACTACCACCTACAATGAGCAGTTCTTC.

The chain links TRBV28 to TRBJ1-2, with 7 bases identical to TRBD1. This CDR3 contains 16 residues. With 6 bases clipped from V and 4 bases from J, the junction kept 14 bases outside the gene matches. CDR1 MDHEN and CDR2 SYDVKM come from the germline V gene. The CDR3 protein is CASSRKRQGGIYGYTF. As DNA, the CDR3 is TGTGCCAGCAGCCGCAAGAGACAGGGAGGAATCTATGGCTACACCTTC.

The chain carries TRBV23-1 and TRBJ2-7, with TRBD2 matching over 12 bases. TRBV23-1 is reported as an ORF; its role is uncertain. V lost 6 bases to trimming and J lost 3 bases; unmatched junction nucleotides: 24. This CDR3 has 21 amino acids. In nucleotides, the CDR3 is TGCGCCAGCAGCGAGTGGGTCGAGACTAGCGGGAGCGGTACCTTGGGCTACGAGCAGTACTTC. Encoded protein: CASSEWVETSGSGTLGYEQYF.

The rearrangement uses TRBV2 and TRBJ2-2, with TRBD1 identical over 12 bases. Germline lookup yields CDR1 SNHLY and CDR2 FYNNEI. This CDR3 is built from 16 residues. The V and J ends lost 7 bases and 5 bases, in that order; junction bases with no gene match: 8. The CDR3 spells CASIRDRGLRTGELFF. The CDR3, as DNA: TGTGCCAGCATCCGGGACAGGGGGCTAAGGACCGGGGAGCTGTTTTTT. Full variable domain (rest looked up from reference TRBV2 and TRBJ2-2): EPEVTQTPSHQVTQMGQEVILRCVPISNHLYFYWYRQILGQKVEFLVSFYNNEISEKSEIFDDQFSVERPDGSNFTLKIRSTKLEDSAMYFCASIRDRGLRTGELFFGEGSRLTVL.

The rearrangement links TRBV29-1 to TRBJ1-2; TRBD1 agrees at 12 bases. The CDR3 runs to 15 residues. Germline V CDR1 and CDR2: SQVTM, ANQGSEA. V gave up 0 bases and J gave up 8 bases; unmatched junction bases: 7. The CDR3 DNA reads as TGCAGCGTTGAAGAACCCGGGACAGGGGGCGACGGCTACACCTTC. The encoded protein is CSVEEPGTGGDGYTF.

The chain links TRBV7-9 to TRBJ2-7; 7 bases line up with TRBD1. V shed 1 base and J 13 bases; nucleotides not matched to a gene: 7. The CDR3 extends over 12 amino acids. Germline assignment: CDR1 SEHNR and CDR2 FQNEAQ (reference sequence). In DNA, the CDR3 is TGTGCCAGCAGCTTAGGACAGGGTGCATTCTACTTC. This gives the protein CASSLGQGAFYF.

V and J are TRBV7-9 and TRBJ1-2; TRBD1 agrees at 8 bases. The CDR3 spans 13 residues. The junction had 2 bases not matched to a gene; V was cut back by 4 bases and J by 4 bases. Germline V gene data show CDR1 as SEHNR and CDR2 as FQNEAQ (reference sequence). The CDR3 DNA follows: TGTGCCAGCAGCTCGGACAGGGTCTATGGCTACACCTTC. The encoded protein is CASSSDRVYGYTF. The full variable domain, its missing parts supplied by reference TRBV7-9 and TRBJ1-2, is DTGVSQNPRHKITKRGQNVTFRCDPISEHNRLYWYRQTLGQGPEFLTYFQNEAQLEKSRLLSDRFSAERPKGSFSTLEIQRTEQGDSAMYLCASSSDRVYGYTFGSGTRLTVV.

The V and J genes are TRBV5-1 and TRBJ2-7; TRBD1 aligns across 7 bases. J lost 6 bases, V lost 3 bases, and 12 bases had no gene match. There are 15 residues in the CDR3. The germline V gene encodes CDR1 SGHRS and CDR2 YFSETQ. The CDR3 coding sequence is TGCGCCAGCAGCTCTAACAGGGGTTCCCATCCCGAGCAGTACTTC. This encodes CASSSNRGSHPEQYF.

The rearrangement links TRBV5-1 to TRBJ2-7; D possibly corresponds to TRBD1 (6 bases). Germline V gene lookup returns CDR1 SGHRS and CDR2 YFSETQ. The CDR3 consists of 14 residues. V was trimmed by 3 bases and J by 2 bases, leaving 12 bases between them. This CDR3 is CASSSGTNTYEQYF. For the CDR3, the DNA is TGCGCCAGCAGCTCCGGGACAAACACCTACGAGCAGTACTTC.

The count of this clone is one. This chain connects TRBV30 to TRBJ1-2; no clear D. Germline assignment: CDR1 GTSNPN and CDR2 SVGIG (reference sequence). The germline V and J ends were trimmed by 0 bases and 6 bases, with 8 bases remaining between them. The CDR3 runs 12 residues. The CDR3 loop reads CAWSVQVHGYTF. The CDR3 bases are TGTGCCTGGAGTGTCCAGGTTCATGGCTACACCTTC.

This clone has just a few counts. This chain joins TRBV30 and TRBJ1-1; maybe TRBD1 (5 bases). Germline V gene sequence: CDR1 GTSNPN, CDR2 SVGIG (reference sequence). There are 13 residues in the CDR3. The V end was cut by 2 bases, the J end by 5 bases, with 12 bases between. CDR3 sequence: CAWSRGERTEAFF. Here the CDR3 DNA reads TGTGCCTGGAGTAGGGGCGAGAGGACTGAAGCTTTCTTT.

The V call is TRBV5-6, the J call TRBJ2-7; maybe TRBD2 (6 bases). The CDR3 totals 16 residues. Trimming cost V 0 bases and J 0 bases, with 13 bases left between them. CDR1 SGHDT and CDR2 YYEEEE come from the germline V gene. The CDR3 nucleotides are TGTGCCAGCAGCTTGGAGGAGGGTATTTTCTCCTACGAGCAGTACTTC. As protein: CASSLEEGIFSYEQYF.

The chain is built from TRBV19 and TRBJ2-7, with 8 bases matching TRBD1. The germline V gene has CDR1 LNHDA and CDR2 SQIVND (reference sequence). V dropped 2 bases and J dropped 5; count of bases not matched to a gene: 5. The CDR3 is 14 amino acids. The CDR3 protein is CASSIIQGAHEQYF. CDR3 DNA sequence: TGTGCCAGTAGTATAATCCAGGGGGCCCACGAGCAGTACTTC.

This clone ranks as medium-sized (0.01 to 0.1%). The genes are TRBV7-6 and TRBJ2-5; possibly TRBD2 for D (5 bases). The length of the CDR3 is 15 residues. Trimming took off 0 bases at V and 7 bases at J, with 15 bases between the two ends. Per germline, CDR1 SGHVS and CDR2 FNYEAQ. The CDR3 DNA follows: TGTGCCAGCAGCTTAGCGGCGACGGTCGAGGGGACCCAGTACTTC. Its protein product is CASSLAATVEGTQYF.

The chain couples TRBV7-8 to TRBJ1-5; D not certain. The CDR3 has 14 residues. The ends were cut back, 1 base at V and 4 bases at J, with 8 bases in the middle. In germline, CDR1 is SGHVS, CDR2 FQNEAQ. CDR3 bases: TGTGCCAGCAGCTTAGGAGCGGGGAATCAGCCCCAGCATTTT. Encoded protein: CASSLGAGNQPQHF.

In this sample, this clone turned up once. The chain couples TRBV10-2 to TRBJ1-1, with D perhaps TRBD1 (6 bases). Germline V lookup: CDR1 WSHSY, CDR2 SAAADI. This CDR3 region has 13 residues. V was cut by 3 bases and J by 4 bases, with 9 bases left in between. This CDR3 is CASSELTGTEAFF. The DNA of the CDR3 is TGCGCCAGCAGTGAACTGACAGGCACTGAAGCTTTCTTT.

The V and J genes are TRBV19 and TRBJ1-4; D possibly corresponds to TRBD1 (5 bases). Germline V gene data show CDR1 as LNHDA and CDR2 as SQIVND (reference sequence). Between the trimmed V and J ends, which lost 6 bases and 2 bases, there was a span of 13 bases. The CDR3 consists of 15 residues. DNA of the CDR3: TGTGCCAGTAGCAGATTACAGGCGACTAATGAAAAACTGTTTTTT. Its protein product is CASSRLQATNEKLFF. Complete variable domain (other parts from reference TRBV19 and TRBJ1-4): DGGITQSPKYLFRKEGQNVTLSCEQNLNHDAMYWYRQDPGQGLRLIYYSQIVNDFQKGDIAEGYSVSREKKESFPLTVTSAQKNPTAFYLCASSRLQATNEKLFFGSGTQLSVL.

The chain combines TRBV5-4 with TRBJ1-2, with 7 bases that match TRBD1. Looked up from germline, CDR1 is SGHNT and CDR2 is YYREEE (reference sequence). The CDR3 is made up of 13 amino acids. The V and J ends lost 1 base and 6 bases, in that order; junction bases with no gene match: 3. The CDR3 loop is CASSLNRGNGYTF. For the CDR3, the DNA is TGTGCCAGCAGCTTGAACAGGGGCAATGGCTACACCTTC.

The rearrangement uses TRBV9 and TRBJ2-1, with D possibly TRBD2 on 5 matching bases. Trimming pared 0 bases from V and 0 bases from J, leaving 10 bases between. Germline CDR1 reads SGDLS; CDR2 reads YYNGEE. The CDR3 length is 16 residues. CDR3 region: CASSVAGSSSYNEQFF. CDR3 DNA: TGTGCCAGCAGCGTAGCTGGGAGCAGCTCCTACAATGAGCAGTTCTTC.

V and J are TRBV28 and TRBJ1-2; 9 bases map to TRBD1. V was clipped by 3 bases and J by 2 bases; unmatched bases: 4. The CDR3 has 15 amino acids. The germline V gene encodes CDR1 MDHEN and CDR2 SYDVKM. The CDR3: CASSFPGQGNYGYTF. The CDR3 nucleotides are TGTGCCAGCAGTTTCCCGGGACAGGGAAACTATGGCTACACCTTC.

This chain uses TRBV19 with TRBJ2-2; the match to TRBD2 covers 7 bases. Germline CDR1 LNHDA, CDR2 SQIVND (reference sequence). The CDR3 has 14 residues. Trimming cost V 7 bases and J 1 base; bases outside gene matches: 3. CDR3 residues: CASIERENTGELFF. The CDR3 DNA reads as TGTGCCAGTATTGAGCGGGAGAACACCGGGGAGCTGTTTTTT.

V is TRBV19 and J is TRBJ2-5; the D gene is possibly TRBD1 (5 bases). V was trimmed by 5 bases and J by 5 bases, leaving 18 bases between them. Germline V gives CDR1 LNHDA, CDR2 SQIVND (reference sequence). The CDR3 has 15 residues. The CDR3 here is CASSSARQILETQYF. The CDR3 nucleotides read TGTGCCAGTAGTTCAGCCCGACAGATCCTGGAGACCCAGTACTTC.

This chain uses TRBV4-1 with TRBJ2-7, with no clear D. The CDR3 loop spans 15 amino acids. Germline loops: CDR1 MGHRA, CDR2 YSYEKL. V lost 1 base and J lost 2, with 12 bases in between. The DNA for the CDR3 is TGCGCCAGCAGCCAAGCACCTACCCAAACCTACGAGCAGTACTTC. It codes for CASSQAPTQTYEQYF.

The chain recombines TRBV2 with TRBJ1-1, with TRBD1 matching 7 bases. The CDR3 runs to 16 residues. J gave up 0 bases and V 8 bases, and 12 bases lay outside the gene matches. Germline lookup yields CDR1 SNHLY and CDR2 FYNNEI. In nucleotides, the CDR3 is TGTGCCAGCGGGGATGGACAGGTGGATCTGAACACTGAAGCTTTCTTT. Translated: CASGDGQVDLNTEAFF.